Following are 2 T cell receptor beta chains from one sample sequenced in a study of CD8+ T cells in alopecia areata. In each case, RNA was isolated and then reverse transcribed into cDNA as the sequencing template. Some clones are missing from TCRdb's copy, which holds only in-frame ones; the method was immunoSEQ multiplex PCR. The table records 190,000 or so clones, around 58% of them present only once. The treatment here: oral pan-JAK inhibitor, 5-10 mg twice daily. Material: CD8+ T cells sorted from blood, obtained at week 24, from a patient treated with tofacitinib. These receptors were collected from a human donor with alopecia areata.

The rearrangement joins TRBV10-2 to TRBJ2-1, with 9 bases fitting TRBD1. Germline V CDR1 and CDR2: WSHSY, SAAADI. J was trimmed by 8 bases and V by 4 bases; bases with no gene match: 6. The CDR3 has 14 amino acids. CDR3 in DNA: TGCGCCAGCAGTGGGGACAGGGCAGGGGATGAGCAGTTCTTC. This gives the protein CASSGDRAGDEQFF.

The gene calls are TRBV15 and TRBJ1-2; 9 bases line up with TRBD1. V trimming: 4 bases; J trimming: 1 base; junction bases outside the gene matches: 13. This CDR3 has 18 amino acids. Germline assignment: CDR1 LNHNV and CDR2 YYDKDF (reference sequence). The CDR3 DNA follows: TGTGCCACCAGCAAATGGGGGTCACAGGGGGCGAGTAACTATGGCTACACCTTC. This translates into CATSKWGSQGASNYGYTF.